These 25 T cell receptor beta chains originate from one sample sequenced in a study of human T cells and chemical hapten exposure. The time point: patch test 1, 2 weeks after DPC sensitization. Regarding treatment: therapeutic diphenylcyclopropenone sensitization with weekly scalp DPC. Total RNA came from unfractionated whole blood. TCRdb fed the RACE reads into MiXCR, producing one record per CDR3 protein. The table includes 40,000 to 50,000 distinct CDR3 sequences, 3% to 4.5% detected once. This material consisted of whole blood, taken in connection with sensitization to the hapten diphenylcyclopropenone (DPC). These receptors were taken from a man aged 50 or older with alopecia areata. Some clones in this sample may be carry-over from other donors' samples.

This clonotype appeared many times. V and J are TRBV12-3 or TRBV12-4 and TRBJ2-7, with 8 bases identical to TRBD1. Trimming cost V 5 bases and J 5 bases; bases outside gene matches: 8. The CDR3 loop spans 14 amino acids. CDR3 sequence reads: CASSADRVYHEQYF. The CDR3 DNA is TGTGCCAGCAGTGCGGACAGGGTGTACCACGAGCAGTACTTC.

This clonotype was counted ten times or more. One end of the junction does not line up with germline, which may come from a read error. The V call is TRBV7-7, the J call TRBJ2-5; 7 bases line up with TRBD2. The CDR3 consists of 15 residues. Germline V gives CDR1 SSHAT, CDR2 FNYEAQ (reference sequence). CDR3 DNA sequence: TGTGCTAGCAGCCCCGGGAGGACGGCTAAAGAGACCCAGTACTTC. It yields the protein CASSPGRTAKETQYF.

This clonotype occurred many times. The chain combines TRBV29-1 with TRBJ1-2; D is uncertain. V was cut by 4 bases and J by 3 bases, with 9 bases left in between. This CDR3 has 12 residues. CDR1 and CDR2 (germline): SQVTM, ANQGSEA. DNA for the CDR3: TGCAGCGTTGCCTTTTTCGACTATGGCTACACCTTC. Its protein is CSVAFFDYGYTF. Together with reference TRBV29-1 and TRBJ1-2, the CDR3 gives the full variable domain: SAVISQKPSRDICQRGTSLTIQCQVDSQVTMMFWYRQQPGQSLTLIATANQGSEATYESGFVIDKFPISRPNLTFSTLTVSNMSPEDSSIYLCSVAFFDYGYTFGSGTRLTVV.

This clonotype was found many times. The CDR3 spells CASSQHAGRSDTQYF. CDR3 DNA sequence: TGTGCCAGCAGCCAACATGCCGGGAGATCAGATACGCAGTATTTT. This rearrangement joins TRBV28 to TRBJ2-3; a weak D match, TRBD2 (6 bases). The CDR3 has 15 residues. Per the germline V gene, CDR1 is MDHEN and CDR2 is SYDVKM. V gave up 6 bases and J gave up 4 bases, with 17 bases separating them.

This clonotype was seen repeatedly, ten times or more. V usage is TRBV29-1 and J usage is TRBJ2-5, with 8 bases fitting TRBD2. Germline CDR1 and CDR2: SQVTM and ANQGSEA. Losses at the gene ends were 6 bases for V and 5 bases for J; bases not matched to a gene: 8. The CDR3 totals 13 residues. CDR3 nucleotide sequence: TGCAGCGTCTGGAGCGGGAGCGTTGAGACCCAGTACTTC. Protein: CSVWSGSVETQYF.

This clonotype was seen many times. V gene TRBV18 combines with J gene TRBJ1-1; D remains ambiguous. Between the trimmed V and J ends, which lost 1 base and 0 bases, there was a span of 6 bases. Germline V gene sequence: CDR1 KGHSH, CDR2 LQKENI. The CDR3 sequence is 14 residues long. CDR3 sequence (DNA): TGTGCCAGCTCACCACGGGTCGTGAACACTGAAGCTTTCTTT. Its protein product is CASSPRVVNTEAFF. Combining the CDR3 with reference TRBV18 and TRBJ1-1 gives the whole variable domain NAGVMQNPRHLVRRRGQEARLRCSPMKGHSHVYWYRQLPEEGLKFMVYLQKENIIDESGMPKERFSAEFPKEGPSILRIQQVVRGDSAAYFCASSPRVVNTEAFFGQGTRLTVV.

At least ten counts were recorded for this clonotype. The chain joins TRBV6-1 to TRBJ2-7, with D maybe TRBD1 (6 bases). This CDR3 is built from 15 residues. V was cut by 6 bases and J by 3 bases, with 18 bases left in between. Per germline, CDR1 MNHNS and CDR2 SASEGT. CDR3 loop: CASRLQQGANYEQYF. The DNA for the CDR3 is TGTGCCAGCAGACTACAACAGGGAGCCAACTACGAGCAGTACTTC.

This clonotype occurred many times. The DNA for the CDR3 is TGCAGCGTTGACTCTAGGATTTTGGATACGCAGTATTTT. Its translation is CSVDSRILDTQYF. The genes are TRBV29-1 and TRBJ2-3; D ambiguous. The germline V and J ends were trimmed by 3 bases and 6 bases, with 13 bases remaining between them. CDR1 is SQVTM and CDR2 is ANQGSEA in the germline V gene. The CDR3 extends over 13 amino acids.

This clonotype was seen repeatedly, ten times or more. CDR3 loop: CASSRTKNTEAFF. The CDR3, as DNA: TGTGCCAGCTCTCGGACCAAGAACACTGAAGCTTTCTTT. The V gene is TRBV18, the J gene TRBJ1-1; D not certain. Trimming took 6 bases from V and 1 from J, leaving 9 bases between them. Germline lookup yields CDR1 KGHSH and CDR2 LQKENI. The CDR3 has 13 amino acids.

The chain recombines TRBV10-3 with TRBJ2-5; the D gene is possibly TRBD1 (6 bases). CDR1 ENHRY and CDR2 SYGVKD come from the germline V gene. Trimming shortened V by 10 bases and J by 1 base, and 16 bases separated the two germline ends. The CDR3 runs to 14 residues. The CDR3 DNA sequence: TGTGCCAGCAACCGTGGACAGCCCCAAGAGACCCAGTACTTC. Encoded protein: CASNRGQPQETQYF.

The sample holds many counts of this clonotype. The genes are TRBV29-1 and TRBJ2-3; weak D call: TRBD2 (5 bases). Trimming removed 6 bases from V and 1 base from J, with 14 bases in between. Per the germline V gene, CDR1 is SQVTM and CDR2 is ANQGSEA. There are 14 residues in the CDR3. The CDR3, as DNA: TGCAGCGTCCACGGAGGAGTCGGCACAGATACGCAGTATTTT. It translates to CSVHGGVGTDTQYF.

CDR3 sequence: CANSPGTGYSPLHF. The CDR3 nucleotides read TGTGCCAACAGTCCCGGGACAGGCTATTCACCCCTCCACTTT. The V call is TRBV7-2, the J call TRBJ1-6, with 8 bases identical to TRBD1. V trimming: 10 bases; J trimming: 8 bases; junction bases outside the gene matches: 10. The length of the CDR3 is 14 residues. Germline CDR1 SGHTA, CDR2 FQGNSA.

This clonotype appeared many times. The chain links TRBV10-3 to TRBJ2-5, with 9 bases that match TRBD2. This CDR3 contains 13 residues. The germline CDR1 and CDR2 sequences are ENHRY and SYGVKD. The ends lost 5 bases at V and 3 bases at J; junction bases unmatched: 1. In nucleotides, the CDR3 is TGTGCCATCAGTCTAGCGGGAAAAGAGACCCAGTACTTC. Amino acid sequence: CAISLAGKETQYF.

This clonotype has at least ten counts. This chain connects TRBV6-2 or TRBV6-3 to TRBJ2-1, with D possibly matching TRBD1 (6 bases). This CDR3 has 12 residues. V was shortened by 5 bases and J by 10 bases, with 12 bases between the two germline ends. CDR1 MNHEY and CDR2 SVGEGT come from the germline V gene. Here the CDR3 DNA reads TGTGCCAGCAGTCCCCAGGGGTTAGAGCAGTTCTTC. Its protein product is CASSPQGLEQFF.

This clonotype was seen at least ten times. The rearrangement joins TRBV7-2 to TRBJ2-3, with a tentative D call TRBD2 (5 bases). Between the trimmed V and J ends, which lost 0 bases and 3 bases, there was a span of 10 bases. The germline V gene encodes CDR1 SGHTA and CDR2 FQGNSA. The CDR3 totals 15 residues. CDR3 amino acids: CASSLAGRGTDTQYF. In nucleotides, the CDR3 is TGTGCCAGCAGCTTAGCGGGGAGAGGTACAGATACGCAGTATTTT.

This clonotype was seen ten or more times. The chain combines TRBV29-1 with TRBJ1-1; D gene unclear. Between the trimmed V and J ends, which lost 4 bases and 7 bases, there was a span of 16 bases. CDR1 and CDR2 from the germline V gene are SQVTM and ANQGSEA. CDR3 length: 13 residues. CDR3 bases: TGCAGCGTTGTGCGTCAGGACGCGGTTGAAGCTTTCTTT. It codes for CSVVRQDAVEAFF.

This clonotype occurred many times. CDR3 coding DNA: TGTGCCAGCAGCCGGGGGCCTAGGGACCTAACCCCCACAGATACGCAGTATTTT. It encodes CASSRGPRDLTPTDTQYF. The genes are TRBV4-2 and TRBJ2-3; maybe TRBD1 (6 bases). Between the trimmed V and J ends, which lost 4 bases and 2 bases, there was a span of 22 bases. The V gene's germline CDR1 is LGHNA and CDR2 YNFKEQ. The CDR3 contains 18 residues.

Ten or more counts support this clonotype. V usage is TRBV6-2 or TRBV6-3 and J usage is TRBJ2-7; D uncertain. Germline lookup yields CDR1 MNHEY and CDR2 SVGEGT. V dropped 6 bases and J dropped 5 bases, with 8 bases sitting between them. CDR3 length: 11 amino acids. The CDR3 DNA reads as TGTGCCAGCAGGGCTATCGACGAGCAGTACTTC. Its protein is CASRAIDEQYF.

This clonotype was picked up many times. The chain joins TRBV5-1 to TRBJ2-7; 9 bases map to TRBD2. Germline CDR1 and CDR2: SGHRS and YFSETQ. Trimming cost V 6 bases and J 2 bases; bases outside gene matches: 3. This CDR3 comprises 13 residues. The CDR3 coding sequence is TGCGCCAGCAATAGCGGGAGCACCTACGAGCAGTACTTC. Its protein is CASNSGSTYEQYF.

This clonotype was seen many times. The chain is built from TRBV20-1 and TRBJ1-5; the D is unclear. In germline, CDR1 is DFQATT, CDR2 SNEGSKA (reference sequence). The V end was cut by 7 bases, the J end by 3 bases, with 13 bases between. CDR3 length: 13 amino acids. The CDR3, as DNA: TGCAGTGTGCTCCGAGAATCCAATCAGCCCCAGCATTTT. It yields the protein CSVLRESNQPQHF.

This clonotype was found many times. This chain connects TRBV29-1 to TRBJ2-3, with D possibly being TRBD1 (6 bases). Germline CDR1 SQVTM, CDR2 ANQGSEA. The CDR3 is made up of 15 amino acids. V was clipped by 4 bases and J by 1 base, with 15 bases between them. The CDR3 DNA reads TGCAGCGTTGCCCATGGGGGCGGGCGCACAGATACGCAGTATTTT. This codes for CSVAHGGGRTDTQYF.

This clonotype appeared many times. The chain employs TRBV20-1 and TRBJ2-2; maybe TRBD2 (5 bases). V gave up 3 bases and J gave up 1 base, with 6 bases separating them. This CDR3 is 13 amino acids long. CDR1 is DFQATT and CDR2 is SNEGSKA in the germline V gene (reference sequence). The DNA of the CDR3 is TGCAGTGCTAGGAGGGAGAACACCGGGGAGCTGTTTTTT. It translates to CSARRENTGELFF.

This clonotype has a count of ten or more. The V call is TRBV27, the J call TRBJ1-1, with 7 nucleotides matching TRBD1. The CDR3 has 13 residues. Germline V CDR1 and CDR2: MNHEY, SMNVEV (reference sequence). V lost 3 bases to trimming and J lost 4 bases; unmatched junction nucleotides: 2. The chain's CDR3 is CASSFSGGTEAFF. DNA for the CDR3: TGTGCCAGCAGTTTCTCAGGGGGCACTGAAGCTTTCTTT.

Ten or more counts support this clonotype. This chain joins TRBV20-1 and TRBJ2-1, with a weak D call TRBD2 (5 bases). The CDR3 is 14 amino acids. V dropped 3 bases and J dropped 0 bases, with 9 bases sitting between them. The germline V gene has CDR1 DFQATT and CDR2 SNEGSKA (reference sequence). CDR3 sequence reads: CSARGGSSYNEQFF. The CDR3 nucleotides read TGCAGTGCTAGGGGTGGGAGCTCCTACAATGAGCAGTTCTTC.

This clonotype was seen many times. J is TRBJ2-7 and V is TRBV4-1, with 10 bases lining up with TRBD2. V shed 4 bases, J shed 7 bases, and the junction held 10 bases outside the gene matches. The CDR3 sequence is 15 residues long. Germline CDR1 reads MGHRA; CDR2 reads YSYEKL. The CDR3 DNA follows: TGCGCCAGCAGCCCGCCCAGAGCGGGAGGGAGGGAGCAGTACTTC. Translation gives CASSPPRAGGREQYF.